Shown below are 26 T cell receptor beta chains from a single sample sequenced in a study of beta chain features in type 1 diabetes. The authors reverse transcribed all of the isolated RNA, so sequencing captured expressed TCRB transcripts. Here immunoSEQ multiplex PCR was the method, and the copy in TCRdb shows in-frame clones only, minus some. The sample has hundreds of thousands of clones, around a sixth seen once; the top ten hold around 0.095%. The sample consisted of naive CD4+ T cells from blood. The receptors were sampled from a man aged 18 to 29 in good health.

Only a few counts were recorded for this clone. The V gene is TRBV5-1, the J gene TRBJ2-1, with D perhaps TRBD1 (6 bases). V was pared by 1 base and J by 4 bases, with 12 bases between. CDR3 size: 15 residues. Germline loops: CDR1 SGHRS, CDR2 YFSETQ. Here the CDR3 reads CASSLTTGNYNEQFF. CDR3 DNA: TGCGCCAGCAGCTTGACTACAGGGAATTACAATGAGCAGTTCTTC.

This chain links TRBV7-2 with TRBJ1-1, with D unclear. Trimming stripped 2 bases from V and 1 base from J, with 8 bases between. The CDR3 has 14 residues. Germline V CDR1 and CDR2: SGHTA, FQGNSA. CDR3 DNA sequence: TGTGCCAGCAGCTTATCGTACCAGAACACTGAAGCTTTCTTT. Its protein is CASSLSYQNTEAFF.

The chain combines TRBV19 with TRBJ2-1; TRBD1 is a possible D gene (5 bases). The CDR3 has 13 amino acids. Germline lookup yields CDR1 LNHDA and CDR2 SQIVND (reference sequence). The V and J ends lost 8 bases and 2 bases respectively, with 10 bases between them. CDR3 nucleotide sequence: TGTGCCAGTGACAGTGTCACCTACAATGAGCAGTTCTTC. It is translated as CASDSVTYNEQFF.

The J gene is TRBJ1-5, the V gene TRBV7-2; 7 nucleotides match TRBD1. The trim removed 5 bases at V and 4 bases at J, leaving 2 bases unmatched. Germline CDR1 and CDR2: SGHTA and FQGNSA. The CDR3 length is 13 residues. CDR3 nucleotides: TGTGCCAGCAGCCGACAGGGAAATCAGCCCCAGCATTTT. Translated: CASSRQGNQPQHF.

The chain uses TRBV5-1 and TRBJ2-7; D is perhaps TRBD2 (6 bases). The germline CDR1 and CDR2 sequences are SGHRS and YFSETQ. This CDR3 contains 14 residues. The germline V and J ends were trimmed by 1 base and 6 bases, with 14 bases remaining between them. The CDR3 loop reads CASSLIQGAGEQYF. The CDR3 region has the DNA TGCGCCAGCAGCTTGATTCAGGGAGCGGGCGAGCAGTACTTC.

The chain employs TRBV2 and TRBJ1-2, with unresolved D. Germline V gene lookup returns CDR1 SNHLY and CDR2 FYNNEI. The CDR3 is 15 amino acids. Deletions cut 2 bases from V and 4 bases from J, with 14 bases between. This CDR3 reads CASSENGKPSYGYTF. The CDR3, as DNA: TGTGCCAGCAGTGAAAACGGGAAACCATCCTATGGCTACACCTTC.

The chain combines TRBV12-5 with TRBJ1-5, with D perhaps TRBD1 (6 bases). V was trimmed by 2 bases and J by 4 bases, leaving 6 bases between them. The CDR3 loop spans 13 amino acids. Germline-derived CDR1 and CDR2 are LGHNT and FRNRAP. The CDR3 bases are TGTGCTAGTGGTTTGACAGGGAATCAGCCCCAGCATTTT. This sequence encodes CASGLTGNQPQHF. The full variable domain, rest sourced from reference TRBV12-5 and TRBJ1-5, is DARVTQTPRHKVTEMGQEVTMRCQPILGHNTVFWYRQTMMQGLELLAYFRNRAPLDDSGMPKDRFSAEMPDATLATLKIQPSEPRDSAVYFCASGLTGNQPQHFGDGTRLSIL.

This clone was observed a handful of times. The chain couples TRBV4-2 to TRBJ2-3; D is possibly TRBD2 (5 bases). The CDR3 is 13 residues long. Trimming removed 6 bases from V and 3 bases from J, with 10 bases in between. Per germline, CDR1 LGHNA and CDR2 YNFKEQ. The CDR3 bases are TGTGCCAGCAGAGAGAGAGGGACAGATACGCAGTATTTT. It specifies CASRERGTDTQYF.

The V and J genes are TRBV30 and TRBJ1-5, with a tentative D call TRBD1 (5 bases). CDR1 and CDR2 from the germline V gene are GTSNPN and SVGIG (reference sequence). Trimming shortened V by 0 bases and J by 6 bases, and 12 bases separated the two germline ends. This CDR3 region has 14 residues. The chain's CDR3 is CAWSVFGGFQPQHF. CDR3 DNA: TGTGCCTGGAGTGTATTTGGGGGGTTTCAGCCCCAGCATTTT.

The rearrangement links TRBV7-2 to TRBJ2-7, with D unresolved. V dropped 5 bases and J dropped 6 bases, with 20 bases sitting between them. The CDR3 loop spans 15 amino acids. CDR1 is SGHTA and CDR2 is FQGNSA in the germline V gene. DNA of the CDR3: TGTGCCAGCAGCACAGACCCAGCCCGATCAGGCGAGCAGTACTTC. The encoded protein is CASSTDPARSGEQYF.

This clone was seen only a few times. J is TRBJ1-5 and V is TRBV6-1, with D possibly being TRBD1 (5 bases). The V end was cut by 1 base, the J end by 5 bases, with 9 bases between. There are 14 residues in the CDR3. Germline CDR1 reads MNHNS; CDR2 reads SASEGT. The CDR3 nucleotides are TGTGCCAGCAGTGAAGTAGGGACTTATCAGCCCCAGCATTTT. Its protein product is CASSEVGTYQPQHF.

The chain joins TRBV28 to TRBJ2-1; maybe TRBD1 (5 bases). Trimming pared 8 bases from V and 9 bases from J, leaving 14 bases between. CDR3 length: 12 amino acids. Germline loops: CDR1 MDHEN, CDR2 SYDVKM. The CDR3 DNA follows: TGTGCCAGCGAAACAGGTAGCTTTGAGCAGTTCTTC. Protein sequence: CASETGSFEQFF.

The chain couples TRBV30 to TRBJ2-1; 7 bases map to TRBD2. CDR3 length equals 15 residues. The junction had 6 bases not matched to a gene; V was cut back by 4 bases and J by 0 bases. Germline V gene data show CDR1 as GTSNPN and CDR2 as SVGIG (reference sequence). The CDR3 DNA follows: TGTGCCTGGACCTCACAGCGGGGCTCCTACAATGAGCAGTTCTTC. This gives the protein CAWTSQRGSYNEQFF.

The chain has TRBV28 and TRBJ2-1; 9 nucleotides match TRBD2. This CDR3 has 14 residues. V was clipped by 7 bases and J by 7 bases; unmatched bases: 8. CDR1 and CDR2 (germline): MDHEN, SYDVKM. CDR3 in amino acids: CASNGGRAHNEQFF. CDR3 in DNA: TGTGCCAGCAACGGCGGGAGGGCCCATAATGAGCAGTTCTTC.

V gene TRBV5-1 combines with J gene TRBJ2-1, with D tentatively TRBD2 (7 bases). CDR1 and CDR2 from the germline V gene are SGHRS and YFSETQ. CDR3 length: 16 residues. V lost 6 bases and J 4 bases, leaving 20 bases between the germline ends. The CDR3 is CASTPAGGAPYNEQFF. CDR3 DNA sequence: TGCGCCAGCACCCCCGCTGGGGGGGCCCCTTACAATGAGCAGTTCTTC.

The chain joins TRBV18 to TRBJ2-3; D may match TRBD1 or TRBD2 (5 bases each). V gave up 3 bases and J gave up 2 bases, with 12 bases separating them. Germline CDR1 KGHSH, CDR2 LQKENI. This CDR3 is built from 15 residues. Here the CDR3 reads CASSPRGLVTDTQYF. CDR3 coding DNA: TGTGCCAGCTCACCGAGGGGCCTGGTCACAGATACGCAGTATTTT.

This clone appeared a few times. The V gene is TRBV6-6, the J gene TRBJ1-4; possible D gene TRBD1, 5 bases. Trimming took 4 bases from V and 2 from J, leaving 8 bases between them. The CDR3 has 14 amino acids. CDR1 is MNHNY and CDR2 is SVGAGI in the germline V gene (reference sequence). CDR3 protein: CASSFRDTNEKLFF. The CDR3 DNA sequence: TGTGCCAGCAGTTTTCGGGACACTAATGAAAAACTGTTTTTT.

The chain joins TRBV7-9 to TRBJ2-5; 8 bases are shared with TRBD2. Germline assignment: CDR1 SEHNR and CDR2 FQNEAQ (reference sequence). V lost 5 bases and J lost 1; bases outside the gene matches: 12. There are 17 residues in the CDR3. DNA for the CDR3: TGTGCCAGCAGCCCTACCCGTCCGGGAGGGCTCCAAGAGACCCAGTACTTC. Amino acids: CASSPTRPGGLQETQYF.

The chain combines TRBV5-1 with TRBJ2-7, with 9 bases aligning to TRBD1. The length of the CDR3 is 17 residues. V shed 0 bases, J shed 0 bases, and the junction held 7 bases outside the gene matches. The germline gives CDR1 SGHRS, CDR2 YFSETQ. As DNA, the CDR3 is TGCGCCAGCAGCTTGGTACCGGGACAGGGCGTCTCCTACGAGCAGTACTTC. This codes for CASSLVPGQGVSYEQYF.

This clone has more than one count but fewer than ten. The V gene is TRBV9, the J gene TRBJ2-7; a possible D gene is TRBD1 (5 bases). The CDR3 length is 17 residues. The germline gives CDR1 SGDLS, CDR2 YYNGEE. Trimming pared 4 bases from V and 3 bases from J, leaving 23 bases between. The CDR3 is CASSFNPTGLTLYEQYF. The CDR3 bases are TGTGCCAGCAGCTTCAATCCAACAGGCCTAACCCTCTACGAGCAGTACTTC.

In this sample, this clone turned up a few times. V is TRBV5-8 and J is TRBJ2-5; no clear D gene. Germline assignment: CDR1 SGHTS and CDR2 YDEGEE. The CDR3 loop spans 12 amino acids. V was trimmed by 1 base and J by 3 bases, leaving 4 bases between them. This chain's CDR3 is CASSLWKETQYF. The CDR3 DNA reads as TGTGCCAGCAGCTTGTGGAAAGAGACCCAGTACTTC.

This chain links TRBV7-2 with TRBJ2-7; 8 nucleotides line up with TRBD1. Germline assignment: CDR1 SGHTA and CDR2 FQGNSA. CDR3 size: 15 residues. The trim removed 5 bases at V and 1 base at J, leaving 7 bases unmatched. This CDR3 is CASSEDRASSYEQYF. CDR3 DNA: TGTGCCAGCAGCGAGGACAGGGCCTCTTCCTACGAGCAGTACTTC.

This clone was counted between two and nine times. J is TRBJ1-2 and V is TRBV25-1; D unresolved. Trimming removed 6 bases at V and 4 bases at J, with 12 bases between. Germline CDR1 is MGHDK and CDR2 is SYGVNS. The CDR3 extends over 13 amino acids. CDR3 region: CASRLLDSYGYTF. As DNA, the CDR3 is TGTGCCAGCAGGCTTTTGGACTCCTATGGCTACACCTTC.

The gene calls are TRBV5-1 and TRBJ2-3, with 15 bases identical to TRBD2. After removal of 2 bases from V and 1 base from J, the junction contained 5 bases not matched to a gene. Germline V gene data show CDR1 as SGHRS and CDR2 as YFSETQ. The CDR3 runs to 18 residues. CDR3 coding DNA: TGCGCCAGCAGCTTAGGGACTAGCGGGAGGACCCGCACAGATACGCAGTATTTT. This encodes CASSLGTSGRTRTDTQYF.

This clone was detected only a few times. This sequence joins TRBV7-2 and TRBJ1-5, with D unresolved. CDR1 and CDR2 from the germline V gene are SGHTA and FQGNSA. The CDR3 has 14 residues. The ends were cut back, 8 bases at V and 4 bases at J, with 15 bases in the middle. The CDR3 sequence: CASGRSLGNQPQHF. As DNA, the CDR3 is TGTGCCAGCGGGAGGTCATTGGGGAATCAGCCCCAGCATTTT.

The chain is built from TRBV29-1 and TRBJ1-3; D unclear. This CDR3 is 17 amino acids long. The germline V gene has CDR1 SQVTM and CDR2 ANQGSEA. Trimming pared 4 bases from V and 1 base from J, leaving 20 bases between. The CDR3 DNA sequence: TGCAGCGTTGCGGAATATCCAAATCTCGGTTCTGGAAACACCATATATTTT. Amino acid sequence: CSVAEYPNLGSGNTIYF.